The 14 T cell receptor beta chains below all came from one sample that was sequenced in a study of blood T cell repertoires in COVID-19. Some clones are missing from TCRdb's copy, which holds only in-frame ones; the method was immunoSEQ multiplex PCR. The sample holds about 110,000 clones, approximately 84% seen once. Sequences were obtained from peripheral blood. These receptors came from a human donor in a cohort sampled during active COVID-19.

The rearrangement links TRBV4-1 to TRBJ2-3, with D perhaps matching TRBD2 (7 bases). The germline V gene has CDR1 MGHRA and CDR2 YSYEKL. This CDR3 contains 16 residues. V dropped 0 bases and J dropped 5 bases, with 15 bases sitting between them. CDR3 in DNA: TGCGCCAGCAGCCAAGAGAGGGGGGGGCAAGGAGATACGCAGTATTTT. Its protein product is CASSQERGGQGDTQYF.

This chain joins TRBV5-1 and TRBJ1-4; a weak D match, TRBD1 (6 bases). The CDR3 runs to 14 residues. Germline CDR1 is SGHRS and CDR2 is YFSETQ. V gave up 3 bases and J gave up 7 bases, with 13 bases separating them. The CDR3 reads CASSSGQISEKLFF. CDR3 sequence (DNA): TGCGCCAGCAGCTCTGGACAGATTTCTGAAAAACTGTTTTTT.

The chain recombines TRBV7-2 with TRBJ2-4, with 12 bases identical to TRBD2. In germline, CDR1 is SGHTA, CDR2 FQGNSA. J was trimmed by 6 bases and V by 3 bases; bases with no gene match: 3. The CDR3 contains 15 residues. CDR3 nucleotides: TGTGCCAGCAGCTTTTCGGGACTAGCGGGAAACATTCAGTACTTC. As protein: CASSFSGLAGNIQYF. Full variable domain (outside the CDR3, taken from reference TRBV7-2 and TRBJ2-4): GAGVSQSPSNKVTEKGKDVELRCDPISGHTALYWYRQSLGQGLEFLIYFQGNSAPDKSGLPSDRFSAERTGGSVSTLTIQRTQQEDSAVYLCASSFSGLAGNIQYFGAGTRLSVL.

This clone was recorded a few times. The chain links TRBV4-2 to TRBJ1-2; D is possibly TRBD1 (6 bases). This CDR3 has 15 amino acids. Trimming stripped 0 bases from V and 4 bases from J, with 12 bases between. Germline CDR1 LGHNA, CDR2 YNFKEQ. CDR3 region: CASSQDDGGGYGYTF. DNA for the CDR3: TGTGCCAGCAGCCAAGATGATGGGGGCGGCTATGGCTACACCTTC.

V usage is TRBV10-3 and J usage is TRBJ2-3, with TRBD2 matching 14 bases. V trimming: 4 bases; J trimming: 0 bases; junction bases outside the gene matches: 6. The CDR3 is made up of 18 amino acids. Germline CDR1 and CDR2: ENHRY and SYGVKD. The CDR3, as DNA: TGTGCCATCAGTGGACCGGGACTAGCGGGGGATAGCACAGATACGCAGTATTTT. This gives the protein CAISGPGLAGDSTDTQYF.

The genes are TRBV19 and TRBJ2-5, with 8 bases matching TRBD2. Germline assignment: CDR1 LNHDA and CDR2 SQIVND (reference sequence). There are 14 residues in the CDR3. V lost 6 bases and J lost 5; bases outside the gene matches: 8. CDR3 bases: TGTGCCAGTAGCGTAAGCGGGGGAACGGAGACCCAGTACTTC. It translates to CASSVSGGTETQYF.

There are a few counts of this clone. The rearrangement uses TRBV19 and TRBJ2-2; TRBD1 agrees at 12 bases. Losses at the gene ends were 4 bases for V and 9 bases for J; bases not matched to a gene: 9. Germline CDR1 is LNHDA and CDR2 is SQIVND (reference sequence). This CDR3 spans 16 amino acids. CDR3 nucleotides: TGTGCCAGTAGTACTGATCCGGGACAGGGGGCCCGGGAGCTGTTTTTT. Its protein product is CASSTDPGQGARELFF.

This clone came up a few times. This chain uses TRBV29-1 with TRBJ2-2; tentative D call: TRBD1 (6 bases). This CDR3 is built from 13 residues. V lost 5 bases to trimming and J lost 1 base, with 8 bases between them. Germline values: CDR1 SQVTM, CDR2 ANQGSEA. Here the CDR3 reads CSVQQGNTGELFF. The CDR3, as DNA: TGCAGCGTTCAACAGGGGAACACCGGGGAGCTGTTTTTT.

J is TRBJ2-3 and V is TRBV5-1; 8 bases match TRBD1. This CDR3 is 15 amino acids long. Germline V CDR1 and CDR2: SGHRS, YFSETQ. The J segment lost 3 bases and the V segment lost 1 base, leaving 4 bases of the junction unmatched. The CDR3 loop reads CASSLLQGVTDTQYF. In DNA form, the CDR3 reads TGCGCCAGCAGCTTGTTACAGGGGGTTACAGATACGCAGTATTTT.

V is TRBV2 and J is TRBJ1-1; D may be TRBD1 (6 bases). The germline V gene encodes CDR1 SNHLY and CDR2 FYNNEI. V was pared by 3 bases and J by 8 bases, with 13 bases between. This CDR3 has 13 residues. The CDR3 spells CASSDEQGSEAFF. The CDR3 DNA is TGTGCCAGCAGTGATGAGCAGGGGTCGGAAGCTTTCTTT.

The chain is built from TRBV11-2 and TRBJ2-7, with TRBD1 as a possible D gene (6 bases). CDR1 SGHAT and CDR2 FQNNGV come from the germline V gene. V dropped 5 bases and J dropped 9 bases, with 20 bases sitting between them. The CDR3 spans 14 residues. CDR3 loop: CASSNYQGITMQYF. CDR3 DNA sequence: TGTGCCAGCAGCAATTACCAGGGGATCACGATGCAGTACTTC.

The rearrangement links TRBV24-1 to TRBJ1-3, with D unresolved. The V end was cut by 4 bases, the J end by 0 bases, with 3 bases between. The CDR3 is 13 amino acids. From germline, CDR1 is KGHDR and CDR2 SFDVKD. The DNA of the CDR3 is TGTGCCACCAGTGACTACTCTGGAAACACCATATATTTT. Translated: CATSDYSGNTIYF.

The V call is TRBV9, the J call TRBJ2-5; 7 bases match TRBD1. CDR1 SGDLS and CDR2 YYNGEE come from the germline V gene. The CDR3 sequence is 14 residues long. J lost 2 bases, V lost 3 bases, and 4 bases had no gene match. The CDR3 here is CASSATGSQETQYF. As DNA, the CDR3 is TGTGCCAGCAGCGCGACAGGGTCACAAGAGACCCAGTACTTC.

The chain has TRBV29-1 and TRBJ1-2; perhaps TRBD1 as D (5 bases). The V end lost 4 bases, the J end lost 4 bases, and 7 bases lay between the germline ends. Germline-derived CDR1 and CDR2 are SQVTM and ANQGSEA. This CDR3 has 11 residues. The CDR3 nucleotides are TGCAGCGTTGTACAGGTCTATGGCTACACCTTC. As protein: CSVVQVYGYTF.